This TCR beta chain appears in the sequencing data of a study of T cells in Graves' hyperthyroidism and ophthalmopathy. Broader study findings: Onset of ophthalmopathy came a median roughly 6.9 months after the model predicted it.

The trim removed 5 bases at V and 5 bases at J, leaving 9 bases unmatched. This CDR3 comprises 15 residues. Germline V gives CDR1 LNHDA, CDR2 SQIVND (reference sequence). This clonotype was recorded many times. What it recognizes is unknown. Calling Graves' hyperthyroidism stable meant ophthalmopathy did not progress within 18 months. The PBMCs were taken from approximately 9 ml of fresh peripheral blood. Researchers amplified the TCR beta CDR3 regions from RNA transcripts. Researchers ran a first-round RT-PCR on the TCR CDR3 using the HTBI primer set. One entry per CDR3 protein, called by TCRdb with MiXCR from the multiplex PCR reads. The table lists hundreds of thousands of distinct CDR3 sequences, approximately 14% of them singletons, with roughly 10% in the top ten.

The genes are TRBV19 and TRBJ2-1, with 7 positions matching TRBD2. This sequence was found in a woman aged 18-30 years with Graves' hyperthyroidism. The specimen was blood. The CDR3 region is CASSAREGLNNEQFF. In DNA form, the CDR3 reads TGTGCCAGTAGTGCTAGGGAGGGCCTTAACAATGAGCAGTTCTTC.